These T cell receptor beta chains were read from a single sample in a study of blood T cell repertoires in COVID-19. Some clones are missing from TCRdb's copy, which holds only in-frame ones; the method was immunoSEQ multiplex PCR. Seen here are about 250,000 clones, over 80% observed once, and the top ten hold under 30%. Sequencing was carried out using peripheral blood. These receptor sequences come from a man aged 40-55 years with acute or convalescent COVID-19. CDR3s include the opening cysteine and the closing phenylalanine or tryptophan. Each record gives: clone size, J gene, D gene, V gene, CDR3 DNA, CDR3 protein. A D gene is named only where the DNA matches it firmly. Some rows mark clone size as missing; the rest say once, few, many or name a class of expanded clone.

size: few
J: TRBJ2-7
D: -
V: TRBV6-1
DNA: TGTGCCAGCAGTGACCAAACTAGCTTCAACGAGCAGTACTTC
CDR3: CASSDQTSFNEQYF

size: -
J: TRBJ2-3
D: -
V: TRBV21-1
DNA: TGTGCCAGCAGACCTGGAGGCGGGACTAGCGGGAACCCTAGCACAGATACGCAGTATTTT
CDR3: CASRPGGGTSGNPSTDTQYF

size: -
J: TRBJ1-6
D: TRBD1
V: TRBV18
DNA: TGTGCCAGCTCACCTACAGGGGGCGCGGATAATTCACCCCTCCACTTT
CDR3: CASSPTGGADNSPLHF

size: -
J: TRBJ2-1
D: TRBD2
V: TRBV11-2
DNA: TGTGCCAGCAGCTTAGATCGACTAGCGGGAGCGCAGTTCTTC
CDR3: CASSLDRLAGAQFF

size: -
J: TRBJ1-3
D: -
V: TRBV11-2
DNA: TGTGCCAGCAGCTTAATGTCGAGCTCTGGAAACACCATATATTTT
CDR3: CASSLMSSSGNTIYF

size: -
J: TRBJ2-6
D: -
V: TRBV5-8
DNA: TGTGCCAGCAGTCCCGGGACTTTTGGCTCTGGGGCCAACGTCCTGACTTTC
CDR3: CASSPGTFGSGANVLTF

size: -
J: TRBJ1-4
D: TRBD1
V: TRBV19
DNA: TGTGCCAGTAGGAGACAGGGGATGAATGAAAAACTGTTTTTT
CDR3: CASRRQGMNEKLFF

size: -
J: TRBJ1-3
D: TRBD1
V: TRBV29-1
DNA: TGCAGCGTACAGGGGGCGCGGGGAAACACCATATATTTT
CDR3: CSVQGARGNTIYF

size: -
J: TRBJ1-4
D: -
V: TRBV6-1
DNA: TGTGCCAGCAGTGTCCCCGGGGGGGATACTAATGAAAAACTGTTTTTT
CDR3: CASSVPGGDTNEKLFF

size: -
J: TRBJ2-2
D: TRBD1
V: TRBV14
DNA: TGTGCCAGCAGCCCTCTGACAGGGTGGACCGGGGAGCTGTTTTTT
CDR3: CASSPLTGWTGELFF

size: -
J: TRBJ2-7
D: TRBD1
V: TRBV6-2/TRBV6-3
DNA: TGTGCCAGCAGTTATTCGGGACAGGGGGCGGTTAATCTCTACGAGCAGTACTTC
CDR3: CASSYSGQGAVNLYEQYF

size: few
J: TRBJ2-7
D: TRBD2
V: TRBV7-9
DNA: TGTGCCAGCAGCTTCGATAGCGGGAGGGATCTCTACGAGCAGTACTTC
CDR3: CASSFDSGRDLYEQYF

size: -
J: TRBJ2-3
D: -
V: TRBV5-4
DNA: TGTGCCAGCAGCTTACTCGGCACAGATACGCAGTATTTT
CDR3: CASSLLGTDTQYF

size: -
J: TRBJ2-7
D: TRBD1
V: TRBV28
DNA: TGTGCCAGCAGGGGACAGGGGAGGAACGAGCAGTACTTC
CDR3: CASRGQGRNEQYF

size: -
J: TRBJ1-1
D: -
V: TRBV9
DNA: TGTGCCAGCAGCGTAGCTCCCGAAGGGGAAACTGAAGCTTTCTTT
CDR3: CASSVAPEGETEAFF

size: -
J: TRBJ1-2
D: TRBD1
V: TRBV7-2
DNA: TGTGCCAGCAGCGAAGGACAGGGGTATGGCTACACCTTC
CDR3: CASSEGQGYGYTF

size: -
J: TRBJ1-2
D: -
V: TRBV6-6
DNA: TGTGCCAGCAGTTACGGCGGAAACTATGGCTACACCTTC
CDR3: CASSYGGNYGYTF

size: -
J: TRBJ2-1
D: TRBD2
V: TRBV11-2
DNA: TGTGCCAGCAGCTTAGTAGGACTAGCCTACAATGAGCAGTTCTTC
CDR3: CASSLVGLAYNEQFF

size: -
J: TRBJ2-1
D: -
V: TRBV4-1
DNA: TGCGCCAGCAGCCAAGATAGCGGAGCCTTCTACAATGAGCAGTTCTTC
CDR3: CASSQDSGAFYNEQFF

size: -
J: TRBJ1-6
D: TRBD1
V: TRBV5-1
DNA: TGCGCCAGCAGCTCGGACAGGGGAAATTCACCCCTCCACTTT
CDR3: CASSSDRGNSPLHF

size: -
J: TRBJ1-1
D: -
V: TRBV27
DNA: TGTGCCAGCAGTCAACAGGGGAACACTGAAGCTTTCTTT
CDR3: CASSQQGNTEAFF

size: -
J: TRBJ1-1
D: -
V: TRBV9
DNA: TGTGCCAGCAGCGTAGCGGTGAACACTGAAGCTTTCTTT
CDR3: CASSVAVNTEAFF

size: once
J: TRBJ1-2
D: TRBD1
V: TRBV13
DNA: TGTGCCAGCAGCCTCGGACAGGGTCGTGGCTACACCTTC
CDR3: CASSLGQGRGYTF

size: -
J: TRBJ2-3
D: TRBD1
V: TRBV27
DNA: TGTGCCAGCAGTTTTCAGGGGGCCGGGCTTAGCACAGATACGCAGTATTTT
CDR3: CASSFQGAGLSTDTQYF

size: few
J: TRBJ1-5
D: TRBD1
V: TRBV30
DNA: TGTGCCTGGGGACGGCCGGGACAGCATAGCAATCAGCCCCAGCATTTT
CDR3: CAWGRPGQHSNQPQHF

size: -
J: TRBJ2-3
D: -
V: TRBV4-2
DNA: TGTGCCAGCAGCAAAGGATTCAAGGTTGGAGCTGGGGATACGCAGTATTTT
CDR3: CASSKGFKVGAGDTQYF

size: -
J: TRBJ1-2
D: -
V: TRBV27
DNA: TGTGCCAGCAGTTTGAACGGGTACGGCTACACCTTC
CDR3: CASSLNGYGYTF

size: -
J: TRBJ2-5
D: TRBD1
V: TRBV11-2
DNA: TGTGCCAGCAGCTTAGTTGCGAGGACAGGGTCAGAGACCCAGTACTTC
CDR3: CASSLVARTGSETQYF

size: once
J: TRBJ2-7
D: -
V: TRBV4-3
DNA: TGCGCCAGCAGCCGAAACCCGGGACTGGGGAACGAGCAGTACTTC
CDR3: CASSRNPGLGNEQYF

size: -
J: TRBJ2-7
D: TRBD1
V: TRBV5-5
DNA: TGTGCCAGCAGCTTGTGGGACAGACACTACGAGCAGTACTTC
CDR3: CASSLWDRHYEQYF

size: -
J: TRBJ1-3
D: -
V: TRBV10-3
DNA: TGTGCCATCAGTGGTAGGCAGGGTGGAGGAAACACCATATATTTT
CDR3: CAISGRQGGGNTIYF

size: -
J: TRBJ1-2
D: TRBD1
V: TRBV19
DNA: TGTGCCAGTAGTATAGGCAGGGGGAGTTGTGGCTACACCTTC
CDR3: CASSIGRGSCGYTF

size: -
J: TRBJ1-5
D: TRBD1
V: TRBV7-8
DNA: TGTGCCAGCAGCTTAGGGGTAATGAGGGGGCTCCAGCCCCAGCATTTT
CDR3: CASSLGVMRGLQPQHF

size: -
J: TRBJ2-7
D: -
V: TRBV5-6
DNA: TGTGCCAGCAGCTTGGACATTTTCGCCTACGAGCAGTACTTC
CDR3: CASSLDIFAYEQYF

size: -
J: TRBJ2-1
D: -
V: TRBV7-9
DNA: TGTGCCAGCAGCACTGGGGCCAATGAGCAGTTCTTC
CDR3: CASSTGANEQFF

size: -
J: TRBJ2-1
D: -
V: TRBV30
DNA: TGTGCCCGGGATTCATTCCCCGGGAGACAGGGATGGAATGAGCAGTTCTTC
CDR3: CARDSFPGRQGWNEQFF

size: -
J: TRBJ2-1
D: TRBD2
V: TRBV7-2
DNA: TGTGCCAGCAGCTTGGCGGGAGGGGGTAATGAGCAGTTCTTC
CDR3: CASSLAGGGNEQFF

size: -
J: TRBJ1-2
D: -
V: TRBV5-4
DNA: TGTGCCAGCAGTATGGACGGGAAATATGGCTACACCTTC
CDR3: CASSMDGKYGYTF

size: -
J: TRBJ1-2
D: -
V: TRBV19
DNA: TGTGCCAGTCTCGACAGGAACTATGGCTACACCTTC
CDR3: CASLDRNYGYTF

size: -
J: TRBJ1-6
D: TRBD1
V: TRBV19
DNA: TGTGCCAGTAGTATCCCGGGACAGCTAAATTCACCCCTCCACTTT
CDR3: CASSIPGQLNSPLHF

size: -
J: TRBJ2-4
D: TRBD2
V: TRBV7-8
DNA: TGTGCCAGCAGCTTAGGGGGGGACTATCCGGACCTGTACAACATTCAGTACTTC
CDR3: CASSLGGDYPDLYNIQYF

size: -
J: TRBJ1-2
D: TRBD1
V: TRBV29-1
DNA: TGCAGCGTTGGCTGGACAGGGGATGGCTACACCTTC
CDR3: CSVGWTGDGYTF

size: -
J: TRBJ2-2
D: TRBD1
V: TRBV2
DNA: TGTGCCAGCAGATTTGACAGGGGGGCCACCGGGGAGCTGTTTTTT
CDR3: CASRFDRGATGELFF

size: -
J: TRBJ2-7
D: TRBD1
V: TRBV20-1
DNA: TGCAGTGCTAGTAACCCAGCCGCAGGGGGACCCTACGAGCAGTACTTC
CDR3: CSASNPAAGGPYEQYF

size: -
J: TRBJ2-7
D: TRBD1
V: TRBV18
DNA: TGTGCCAGCTCACAGACAGGGGGCGCAGCGAACGAGCAGTACTTC
CDR3: CASSQTGGAANEQYF

size: -
J: TRBJ2-1
D: TRBD2
V: TRBV3-1/TRBV3-2
DNA: TGTGCCAGCAGCCAAGAAAGGACTAGCGGGAGAATAGAGTTCTTC
CDR3: CASSQERTSGRIEFF

size: -
J: TRBJ1-1
D: TRBD1
V: TRBV9
DNA: TGTGCCAGCAGTCAGAGTAGCCCTTCGACCGGGACAGATGACACTGAAGCTTTCTTT
CDR3: CASSQSSPSTGTDDTEAFF

size: -
J: TRBJ2-1
D: TRBD2
V: TRBV28
DNA: TGTGCCAGCAGCCCAGCGGGAAGCTCCTACAATGAGCAGTTCTTC
CDR3: CASSPAGSSYNEQFF

size: -
J: TRBJ2-1
D: -
V: TRBV5-1
DNA: TGCGCCAGCAGGTCCCGAGAGATTTTAGAAATCAATGAGCAGTTCTTC
CDR3: CASRSREILEINEQFF

size: -
J: TRBJ2-5
D: -
V: TRBV18
DNA: TGTGCCAGCTCGCCGGGACAATCGGAGACCCAGTACTTC
CDR3: CASSPGQSETQYF

size: -
J: TRBJ1-5
D: TRBD1
V: TRBV19
DNA: TGTGCCAGTAGGACAGGGGATCAGCCCCAGCATTTT
CDR3: CASRTGDQPQHF

size: few
J: TRBJ1-5
D: TRBD1
V: TRBV7-2
DNA: TGTGCCAGCAGCCCAGGGGACAGAATCAATCAGCCCCAGCATTTT
CDR3: CASSPGDRINQPQHF

size: -
J: TRBJ2-2
D: TRBD1
V: TRBV6-2/TRBV6-3
DNA: TGTGCCAGCAGTTCGCCACAGGGGATCTCGAACACCGGGGAGCTGTTTTTT
CDR3: CASSSPQGISNTGELFF

size: -
J: TRBJ2-1
D: -
V: TRBV5-4
DNA: TGTGCCAGCAGCTTGGTAGCGACCCCCTACAATGAGCAGTTCTTC
CDR3: CASSLVATPYNEQFF

size: -
J: TRBJ1-4
D: TRBD1
V: TRBV4-3
DNA: TGCGCCAGCAGCCAAGATCCCCAGGGGGCCAGGGCTAATGAAAAACTGTTTTTT
CDR3: CASSQDPQGARANEKLFF